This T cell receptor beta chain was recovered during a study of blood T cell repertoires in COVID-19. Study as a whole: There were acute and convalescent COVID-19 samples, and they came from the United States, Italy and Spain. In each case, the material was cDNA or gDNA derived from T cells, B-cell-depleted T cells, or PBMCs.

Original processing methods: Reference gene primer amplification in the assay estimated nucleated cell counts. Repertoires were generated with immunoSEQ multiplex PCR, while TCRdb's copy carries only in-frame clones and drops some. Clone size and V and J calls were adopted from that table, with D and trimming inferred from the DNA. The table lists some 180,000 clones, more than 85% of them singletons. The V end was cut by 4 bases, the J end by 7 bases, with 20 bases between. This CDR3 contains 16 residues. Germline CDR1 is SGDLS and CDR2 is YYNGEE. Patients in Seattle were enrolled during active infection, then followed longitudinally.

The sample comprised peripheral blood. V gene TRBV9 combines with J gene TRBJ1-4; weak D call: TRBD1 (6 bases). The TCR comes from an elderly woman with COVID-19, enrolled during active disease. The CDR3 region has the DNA TGTGCCAGCAGCACCCTGGGACGGACAGTCCCTGAAAAACTGTTTTTT. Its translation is CASSTLGRTVPEKLFF.